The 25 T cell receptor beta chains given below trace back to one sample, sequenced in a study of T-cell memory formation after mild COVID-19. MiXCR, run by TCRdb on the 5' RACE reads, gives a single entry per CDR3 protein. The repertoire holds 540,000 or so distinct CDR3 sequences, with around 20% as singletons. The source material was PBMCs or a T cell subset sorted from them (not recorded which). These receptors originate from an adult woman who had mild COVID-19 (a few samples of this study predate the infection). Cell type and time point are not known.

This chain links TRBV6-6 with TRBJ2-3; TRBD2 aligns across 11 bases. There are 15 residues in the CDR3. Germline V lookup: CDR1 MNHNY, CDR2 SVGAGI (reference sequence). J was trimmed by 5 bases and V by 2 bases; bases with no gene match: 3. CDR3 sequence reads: CASSYVAGGGDTQYF. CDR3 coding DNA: TGTGCCAGCAGTTACGTAGCGGGAGGGGGAGATACGCAGTATTTT.

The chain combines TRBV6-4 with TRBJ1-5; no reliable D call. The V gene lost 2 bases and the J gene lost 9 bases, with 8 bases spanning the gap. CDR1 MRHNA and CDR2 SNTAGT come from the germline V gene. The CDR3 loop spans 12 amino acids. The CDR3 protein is CASSDRSPPQHF. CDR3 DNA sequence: TGTGCCAGCAGTGACAGGTCCCCGCCCCAGCATTTT.

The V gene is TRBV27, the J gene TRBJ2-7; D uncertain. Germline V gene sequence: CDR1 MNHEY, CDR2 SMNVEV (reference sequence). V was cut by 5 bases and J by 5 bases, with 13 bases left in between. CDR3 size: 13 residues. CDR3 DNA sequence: TGTGCCAGCAGTCTCAGTAGTCCGGACGAGCAGTACTTC. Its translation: CASSLSSPDEQYF.

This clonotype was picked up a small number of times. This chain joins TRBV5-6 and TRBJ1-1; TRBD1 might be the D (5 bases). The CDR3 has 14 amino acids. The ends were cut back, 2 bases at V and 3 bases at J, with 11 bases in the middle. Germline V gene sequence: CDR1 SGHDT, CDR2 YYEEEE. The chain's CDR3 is CASSFDPGDTEAFF. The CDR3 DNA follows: TGTGCCAGCAGCTTTGACCCGGGGGACACTGAAGCTTTCTTT.

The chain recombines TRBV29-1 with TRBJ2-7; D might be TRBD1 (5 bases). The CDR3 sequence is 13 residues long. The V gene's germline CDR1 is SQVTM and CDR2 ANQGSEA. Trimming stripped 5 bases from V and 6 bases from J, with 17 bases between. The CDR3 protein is CSVSPQGSGEQYF. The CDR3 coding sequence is TGCAGCGTTAGTCCCCAGGGCTCTGGCGAGCAGTACTTC.

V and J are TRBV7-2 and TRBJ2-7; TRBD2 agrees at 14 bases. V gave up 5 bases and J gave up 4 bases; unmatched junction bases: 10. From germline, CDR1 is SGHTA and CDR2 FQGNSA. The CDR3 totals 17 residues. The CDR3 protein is CASSPIGLAGGYYEQYF. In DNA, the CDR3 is TGTGCCAGCAGCCCAATTGGACTAGCGGGAGGATATTACGAGCAGTACTTC.

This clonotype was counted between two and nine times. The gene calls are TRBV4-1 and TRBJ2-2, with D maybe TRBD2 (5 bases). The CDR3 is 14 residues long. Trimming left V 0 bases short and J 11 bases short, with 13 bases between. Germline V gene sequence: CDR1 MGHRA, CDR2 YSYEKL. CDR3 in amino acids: CASSQEPERVELFF. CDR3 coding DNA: TGCGCCAGCAGCCAAGAACCAGAGAGGGTCGAGCTGTTTTTT.

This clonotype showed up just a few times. CDR3 loop: CASSWGGNTEAFF. In DNA form, the CDR3 reads TGCGCCAGCAGCTGGGGGGGCAACACTGAAGCTTTCTTT. The chain links TRBV5-1 to TRBJ1-1; a weak D match, TRBD1 (6 bases). CDR1 and CDR2 (germline): SGHRS, YFSETQ. V was trimmed by 3 bases and J by 2 bases, leaving 8 bases between them. The length of the CDR3 is 13 residues. The full variable domain, with the rest looked up from reference TRBV5-1 and TRBJ1-1, is KAGVTQTPRYLIKTRGQQVTLSCSPISGHRSVSWYQQTPGQGLQFLFEYFSETQRNKGNFPGRFSGRQFSNSRSEMNVSTLELGDSALYLCASSWGGNTEAFFGQGTRLTVV.

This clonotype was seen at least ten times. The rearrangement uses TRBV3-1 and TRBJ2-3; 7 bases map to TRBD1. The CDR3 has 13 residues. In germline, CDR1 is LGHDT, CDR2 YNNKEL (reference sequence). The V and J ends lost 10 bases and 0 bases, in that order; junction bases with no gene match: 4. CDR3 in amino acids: CATRQGSTDTQYF. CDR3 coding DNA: TGTGCCACGCGACAGGGAAGCACAGATACGCAGTATTTT.

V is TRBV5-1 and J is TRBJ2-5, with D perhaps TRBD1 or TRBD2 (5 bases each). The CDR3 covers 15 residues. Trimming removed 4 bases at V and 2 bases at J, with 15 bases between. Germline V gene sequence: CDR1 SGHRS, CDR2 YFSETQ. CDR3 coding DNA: TGCGCCAGCAGCCGAGGGGCGACCCTTCAAGAGACCCAGTACTTC. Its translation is CASSRGATLQETQYF.

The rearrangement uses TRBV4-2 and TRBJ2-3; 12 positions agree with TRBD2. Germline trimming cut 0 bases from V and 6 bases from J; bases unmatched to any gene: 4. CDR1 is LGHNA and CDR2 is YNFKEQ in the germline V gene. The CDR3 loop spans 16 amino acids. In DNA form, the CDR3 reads TGTGCCAGCAGCCAAGAAGCTAGCGGGGGGGCCGATACGCAGTATTTT. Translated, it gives CASSQEASGGADTQYF.

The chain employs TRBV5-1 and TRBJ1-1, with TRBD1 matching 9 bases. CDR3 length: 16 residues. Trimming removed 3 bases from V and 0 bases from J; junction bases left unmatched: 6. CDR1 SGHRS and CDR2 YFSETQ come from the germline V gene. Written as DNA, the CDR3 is TGCGCCAGCAGCTCGTTGGGACAGGGTGTGAACACTGAAGCTTTCTTT. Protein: CASSSLGQGVNTEAFF.

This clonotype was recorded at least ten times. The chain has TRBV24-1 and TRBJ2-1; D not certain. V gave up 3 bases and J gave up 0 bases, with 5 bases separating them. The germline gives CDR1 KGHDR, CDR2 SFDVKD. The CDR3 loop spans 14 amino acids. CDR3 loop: CATSDQRSYNEQFF. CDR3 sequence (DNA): TGTGCCACCAGTGATCAGCGCTCCTACAATGAGCAGTTCTTC.

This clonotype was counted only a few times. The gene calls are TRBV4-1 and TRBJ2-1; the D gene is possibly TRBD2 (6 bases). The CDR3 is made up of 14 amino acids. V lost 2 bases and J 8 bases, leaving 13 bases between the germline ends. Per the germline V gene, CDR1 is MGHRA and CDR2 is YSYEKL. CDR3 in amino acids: CASSQHRGGDEQFF. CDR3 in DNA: TGCGCCAGCAGCCAACACCGGGGAGGCGATGAGCAGTTCTTC.

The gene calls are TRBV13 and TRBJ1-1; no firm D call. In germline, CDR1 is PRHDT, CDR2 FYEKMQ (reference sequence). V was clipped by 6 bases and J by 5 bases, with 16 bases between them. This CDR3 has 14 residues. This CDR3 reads CASRRDTIWTEAFF. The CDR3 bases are TGTGCCAGCAGACGTGACACGATCTGGACTGAAGCTTTCTTT.

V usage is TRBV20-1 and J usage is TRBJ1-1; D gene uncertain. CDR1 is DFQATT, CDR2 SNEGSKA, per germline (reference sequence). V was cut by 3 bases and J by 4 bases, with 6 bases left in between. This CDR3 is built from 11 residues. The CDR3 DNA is TGCAGTGCTAGCGATCCCACTGAAGCTTTCTTT. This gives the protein CSASDPTEAFF.

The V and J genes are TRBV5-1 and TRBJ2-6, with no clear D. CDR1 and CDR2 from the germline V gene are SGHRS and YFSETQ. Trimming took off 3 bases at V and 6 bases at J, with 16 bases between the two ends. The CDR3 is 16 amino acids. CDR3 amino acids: CASSSILESQANVLTF. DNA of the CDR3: TGCGCCAGCAGCTCCATCCTTGAGTCCCAGGCCAACGTCCTGACTTTC.

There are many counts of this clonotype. The CDR3 region is CASSRTANTGELFF. The CDR3, as DNA: TGTGCCAGCAGCCGGACAGCGAACACCGGGGAGCTGTTTTTT. The V call is TRBV7-3, the J call TRBJ2-2, with a possible D match to TRBD1 (6 bases). This CDR3 contains 14 residues. CDR1 SGHTA and CDR2 FQGTGA come from the germline V gene. Trimming stripped 5 bases from V and 0 bases from J, with 7 bases between.

CDR3 loop: CASTTGQSNQPQHF. In DNA, the CDR3 is TGTGCCAGCACCACGGGACAGAGCAATCAGCCCCAGCATTTT. The rearrangement links TRBV5-6 to TRBJ1-5; 7 bases align to TRBD1. Trimming removed 6 bases from V and 1 base from J; junction bases left unmatched: 4. CDR3 size: 14 residues. Germline CDR1 reads SGHDT; CDR2 reads YYEEEE.

CDR3 in DNA: TGTGCCAGCAGCTCCCGGGTCCTCCTCAATGAGCAGTTCTTC. This translates into CASSSRVLLNEQFF. The V call is TRBV14, the J call TRBJ2-1; D gene uncertain. The CDR3 length is 14 residues. The V gene lost 5 bases and the J gene lost 6 bases, with 14 bases spanning the gap. Per germline, CDR1 SGHDN and CDR2 FVKESK.

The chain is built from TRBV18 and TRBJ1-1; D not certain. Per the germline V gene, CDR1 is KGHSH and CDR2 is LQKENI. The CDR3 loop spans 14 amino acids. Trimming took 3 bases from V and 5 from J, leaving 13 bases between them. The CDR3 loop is CASSPRSSGTEAFF. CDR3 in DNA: TGTGCCAGCTCACCTAGGTCCAGTGGGACTGAAGCTTTCTTT.

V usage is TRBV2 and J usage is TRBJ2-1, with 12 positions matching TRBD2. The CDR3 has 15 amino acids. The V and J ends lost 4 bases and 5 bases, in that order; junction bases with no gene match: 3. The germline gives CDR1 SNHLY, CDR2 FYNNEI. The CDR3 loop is CASSGRLAGDNEQFF. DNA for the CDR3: TGTGCCAGCAGTGGGAGACTAGCGGGGGACAATGAGCAGTTCTTC. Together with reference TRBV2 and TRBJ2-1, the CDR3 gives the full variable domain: EPEVTQTPSHQVTQMGQEVILRCVPISNHLYFYWYRQILGQKVEFLVSFYNNEISEKSEIFDDQFSVERPDGSNFTLKIRSTKLEDSAMYFCASSGRLAGDNEQFFGPGTRLTVL.

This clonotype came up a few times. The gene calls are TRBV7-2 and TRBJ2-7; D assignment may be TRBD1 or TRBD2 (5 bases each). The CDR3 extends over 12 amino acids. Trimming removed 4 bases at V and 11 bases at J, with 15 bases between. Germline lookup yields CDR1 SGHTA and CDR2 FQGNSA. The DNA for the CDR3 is TGTGCCAGCAGCTCCGGGACCCATGTTAAGTACTTC. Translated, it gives CASSSGTHVKYF.

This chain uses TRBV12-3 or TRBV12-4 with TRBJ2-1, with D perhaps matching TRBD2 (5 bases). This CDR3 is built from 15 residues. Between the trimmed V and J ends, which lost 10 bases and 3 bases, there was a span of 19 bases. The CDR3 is CATSGETNGYNEQFF. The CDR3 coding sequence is TGTGCCACCAGCGGCGAGACTAACGGCTACAATGAGCAGTTCTTC.

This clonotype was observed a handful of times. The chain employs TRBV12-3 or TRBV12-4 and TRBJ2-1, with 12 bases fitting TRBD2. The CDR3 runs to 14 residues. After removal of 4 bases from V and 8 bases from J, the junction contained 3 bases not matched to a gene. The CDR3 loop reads CASSWLAGGYEQFF. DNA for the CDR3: TGTGCCAGCAGTTGGCTAGCGGGAGGGTATGAGCAGTTCTTC.